The TCR beta chain described here comes from a study of cytomegalovirus exposure and HLA in healthy donors. To note about this clone: Its antigen remains unidentified.

The PCR employed 60 Vbeta primers together with 13 Jbeta primers. Profiled with immunoSEQ multiplex PCR; TCRdb holds only in-frame clones, not every one. The sample has just over 150,000 clones, approximately 80% seen once. The study's findings and limits: Earlier analysis looked at TCR beta V segments, and most were productive about 90% or about 30% of the time. Specificity of a few CMV-associated chains for CMV antigens was verified in vitro. TRBV6-2, TRBV6-3 and some other V segments were excluded as indistinguishable. Evidence from a later analysis indicated that most CMV-associated TCR beta chains looked HLA-restricted.

Germline V CDR1 and CDR2: SGHRS, YFSETQ. The V end was cut by 5 bases, the J end by 0 bases, with 12 bases between. There are 15 residues in the CDR3. The J gene is TRBJ2-1, the V gene TRBV5-1; weak D call: TRBD2 (6 bases). The material sequenced was PBMCs. The sequence was obtained from a man aged 50-60 years in good health and CMV-seropositive. The DNA of the CDR3 is TGCGCCAGCAGTCATGGGGGAGGCTCCTACAATGAGCAGTTCTTC. Translated, it gives CASSHGGGSYNEQFF.